Shown below are 11 T cell receptor beta chains from a single sample sequenced in a study of response to subunit inactivated influenza vaccine. TCRdb ran MiXCR on the RT-PCR reads and lists one entry per CDR3 protein. The profile shows 560,000 or so distinct CDR3 sequences, under 9% of them singletons. The specimen was PBMCs from blood, collected around 25 months after vaccination. The receptor source for this set is a man aged 45 to 75 who received an inactivated influenza vaccine.

This clonotype was seen at least ten times. The chain couples TRBV4-3 to TRBJ1-2, with 9 bases identical to TRBD1. CDR1 and CDR2 (germline): LGHNA, YSLEER. Losses at the gene ends were 6 bases for V and 4 bases for J; bases not matched to a gene: 9. The CDR3 has 15 amino acids. For the CDR3, the DNA is TGCGCCAGCAGTCTCGACAGGGGGGATATCTATGGCTACACCTTC. Translation: CASSLDRGDIYGYTF.

This clonotype was detected many times. The V gene is TRBV20-1, the J gene TRBJ2-3, with TRBD2 identical over 12 bases. Germline V gene lookup returns CDR1 DFQATT and CDR2 SNEGSKA (reference sequence). CDR3 length: 22 amino acids. With V trimmed by 0 bases and J by 0 bases, 19 bases remained unmatched. CDR3 nucleotide sequence: TGCAGTGCTAGAGATGGGCCGTTGTTACTAGCGGGAGGCCCTATTAGCACAGATACGCAGTATTTT. The encoded protein is CSARDGPLLLAGGPISTDTQYF.

This clonotype has a count of ten or more. The chain recombines TRBV7-9 with TRBJ2-5, with 7 bases lining up with TRBD1. V lost 5 bases, J lost 0 bases, and 6 bases stayed unmatched. CDR3 length equals 15 residues. The germline gives CDR1 SEHNR, CDR2 FQNEAQ (reference sequence). CDR3 sequence (DNA): TGTGCCAGCAGCCTTGGACAGGTCGACCAAGAGACCCAGTACTTC. It is translated as CASSLGQVDQETQYF.

This clonotype appeared a few times. The J gene is TRBJ2-2, the V gene TRBV27, with D perhaps TRBD1 (6 bases). The V and J ends lost 5 bases and 6 bases respectively, with 13 bases between them. CDR1 is MNHEY, CDR2 SMNVEV, per germline (reference sequence). CDR3 length: 14 residues. As DNA, the CDR3 is TGTGCCAGCAGTCCTACAGGGAGCCCCGGGGAGCTGTTTTTT. Protein sequence: CASSPTGSPGELFF.

The sample holds many counts of this clonotype. The chain recombines TRBV29-1 with TRBJ2-5; 7 nucleotides align to TRBD2. The CDR3 covers 15 residues. Germline trimming cut 0 bases from V and 5 bases from J; bases unmatched to any gene: 9. Per germline, CDR1 SQVTM and CDR2 ANQGSEA. CDR3 sequence: CSVEEGGGEAETQYF. Written as DNA, the CDR3 is TGCAGCGTTGAAGAGGGGGGAGGGGAAGCGGAGACCCAGTACTTC.

In this sample, this clonotype turned up a few times. CDR3 bases: TGCAGCGCCCGGGGACAGATCTCCTACGAGCAGTACTTC. Amino acids: CSARGQISYEQYF. The genes are TRBV29-1 and TRBJ2-7, with 7 bases that match TRBD1. With 7 bases clipped from V and 0 bases from J, the junction kept 6 bases outside the gene matches. Germline values: CDR1 SQVTM, CDR2 ANQGSEA. CDR3 length: 13 residues.

The chain recombines TRBV20-1 with TRBJ2-2; no firm D call. Per germline, CDR1 DFQATT and CDR2 SNEGSKA (reference sequence). The CDR3 consists of 11 residues. Trimming left V 2 bases short and J 7 bases short, with 5 bases between. This chain's CDR3 is CSARMGGELFF. CDR3 bases: TGCAGTGCTAGAATGGGCGGGGAGCTGTTTTTT.

This clonotype was counted many times. The CDR3 DNA sequence: TGCAGTGCCCCGGACCTCACAGATACGCAGTATTTT. Protein product: CSAPDLTDTQYF. The V and J genes are TRBV20-1 and TRBJ2-3, with D unclear. The length of the CDR3 is 12 residues. Germline assignment: CDR1 DFQATT and CDR2 SNEGSKA (reference sequence). The ends were cut back, 6 bases at V and 2 bases at J, with 9 bases in the middle.

This clonotype was detected a few times. V usage is TRBV6-2 or TRBV6-3 and J usage is TRBJ2-3, with TRBD1 identical over 9 bases. V lost 6 bases and J lost 3; bases outside the gene matches: 4. The CDR3 runs to 14 residues. CDR1 is MNHEY and CDR2 is SVGEGT in the germline V gene. The CDR3 DNA is TGTGCCAGCAGCCGGGACAGGGAGACAGATACGCAGTATTTT. Translated: CASSRDRETDTQYF.

The gene calls are TRBV27 and TRBJ2-7, with TRBD2 matching 12 bases. There are 16 residues in the CDR3. Germline V gives CDR1 MNHEY, CDR2 SMNVEV (reference sequence). The V and J ends lost 4 bases and 2 bases, in that order; junction bases with no gene match: 6. The CDR3 loop reads CASSSRLAGAAYEQYF. CDR3 DNA: TGTGCCAGCAGTTCCCGACTAGCGGGGGCAGCCTACGAGCAGTACTTC.

Only a few counts were recorded for this clonotype. CDR3 nucleotides: TGCGCCAGCAGTGAGGGGAACGGGGCCTACGAGCAGTACTTC. Amino acids: CASSEGNGAYEQYF. The V gene is TRBV10-1, the J gene TRBJ2-7; perhaps TRBD2 as D (5 bases). V gave up 2 bases and J gave up 2 bases, with 10 bases separating them. In germline, CDR1 is WNHNN, CDR2 SYGVQD (reference sequence). The CDR3 totals 14 residues.